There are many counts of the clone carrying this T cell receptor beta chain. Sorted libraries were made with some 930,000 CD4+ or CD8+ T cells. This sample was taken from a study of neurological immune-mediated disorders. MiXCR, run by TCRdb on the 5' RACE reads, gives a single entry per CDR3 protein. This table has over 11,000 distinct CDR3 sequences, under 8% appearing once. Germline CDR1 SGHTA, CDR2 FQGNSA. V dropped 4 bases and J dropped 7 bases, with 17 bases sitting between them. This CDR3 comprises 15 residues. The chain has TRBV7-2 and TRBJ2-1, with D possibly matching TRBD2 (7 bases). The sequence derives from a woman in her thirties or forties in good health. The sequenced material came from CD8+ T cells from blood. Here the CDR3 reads CASSSPPGGGNEQFF. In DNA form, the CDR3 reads TGTGCCAGCAGCTCCCCTCCGGGGGGCGGGAATGAGCAGTTCTTC.